One and the same sample provided the 16 T cell receptor beta chains below, sequenced in a study of OX40 agonist ivuxolimab in advanced cancers. TCRdb's table, derived via immunoSEQ multiplex PCR, lists solely in-frame clones and lacks some. The data hold 35,000 to 50,000 clones, with approximately 86% observed a single time. Material: CD4+ or CD8+ T cells sorted from blood, obtained in a trial of the OX40 agonist ivuxolimab. These receptors originate from an adult with an advanced solid tumor such as melanoma, head and neck, liver or kidney cancer.

This chain joins TRBV27 and TRBJ2-3; D may correspond to TRBD1 or TRBD2 (5 bases each). This CDR3 has 17 amino acids. Trimming took off 3 bases at V and 0 bases at J, with 16 bases between the two ends. Germline CDR1 is MNHEY and CDR2 is SMNVEV (reference sequence). CDR3 region: CASSLYLWGSSTDTQYF. As DNA, the CDR3 is TGTGCCAGCAGTTTGTACTTGTGGGGGAGCAGCACAGATACGCAGTATTTT.

V gene TRBV10-2 combines with J gene TRBJ1-2; D may be TRBD1 (5 bases). Germline CDR1 WSHSY, CDR2 SAAADI. The CDR3 covers 18 residues. V gave up 0 bases and J gave up 8 bases, with 25 bases separating them. The CDR3 nucleotides read TGCGCCAGCAGTGAGTCACAAGGGGCAGCTGACACCGGCTGGGGCTACACCTTC. This encodes CASSESQGAADTGWGYTF.

This clone was counted once. The chain employs TRBV2 and TRBJ2-1; a weak D match, TRBD1 (6 bases). CDR3 length: 15 amino acids. The V and J ends lost 7 bases and 2 bases respectively, with 15 bases between them. Germline V gene lookup returns CDR1 SNHLY and CDR2 FYNNEI. CDR3 protein: CASTEGDGAYNEQFF. In DNA form, the CDR3 reads TGTGCCAGCACCGAGGGGGACGGCGCCTACAATGAGCAGTTCTTC. Full variable domain (rest looked up from reference TRBV2 and TRBJ2-1): EPEVTQTPSHQVTQMGQEVILRCVPISNHLYFYWYRQILGQKVEFLVSFYNNEISEKSEIFDDQFSVERPDGSNFTLKIRSTKLEDSAMYFCASTEGDGAYNEQFFGPGTRLTVL.

This clone appeared a single time. The chain couples TRBV7-2 to TRBJ2-7; tentatively, D is TRBD1 (5 bases). CDR1 and CDR2 from the germline V gene are SGHTA and FQGNSA. Between the trimmed V and J ends, which lost 1 base and 3 bases, there was a span of 10 bases. The CDR3 has 14 residues. CDR3 DNA: TGTGCCAGCAGCTTAGGGACACTGTACTACGAGCAGTACTTC. This codes for CASSLGTLYYEQYF.

As DNA, the CDR3 is TGTGCCAGCAGCCAATACTTGTGGGACAGGGGAGACAATGAGCAGTTCTTC. It encodes CASSQYLWDRGDNEQFF. The chain joins TRBV14 to TRBJ2-1; 10 bases map to TRBD1. V shed 2 bases, J shed 5 bases, and the junction held 9 bases outside the gene matches. This CDR3 contains 17 residues. Germline loops: CDR1 SGHDN, CDR2 FVKESK.

The chain links TRBV27 to TRBJ1-6, with D possibly being TRBD1 (5 bases). The CDR3 spans 16 residues. V lost 6 bases and J lost 0, with 12 bases in between. Germline V gene sequence: CDR1 MNHEY, CDR2 SMNVEV (reference sequence). In nucleotides, the CDR3 is TGTGCCAGCAGGCGGGACCGGAGCTCCTATAATTCACCCCTCCACTTT. Translation gives CASRRDRSSYNSPLHF.

This clone was counted once. V is TRBV11-2 and J is TRBJ1-2, with D possibly matching TRBD1 (5 bases). From germline, CDR1 is SGHAT and CDR2 FQNNGV. The CDR3 runs 13 residues. Trimming took off 4 bases at V and 6 bases at J, with 12 bases between the two ends. As DNA, the CDR3 is TGTGCCAGCAGCTCAGGGCTCAGAAATGGCTACACCTTC. Its protein product is CASSSGLRNGYTF.

The chain is built from TRBV28 and TRBJ1-5, with a weak D call TRBD1 (5 bases). CDR1 is MDHEN, CDR2 SYDVKM, per germline. Between the trimmed V and J ends, which lost 11 bases and 8 bases, there was a span of 13 bases. The CDR3 covers 11 residues. CDR3 sequence: CAGGAEKPQHF. In nucleotides, the CDR3 is TGTGCCGGAGGGGCCGAAAAGCCCCAGCATTTT.

This clone was counted a single time. The chain couples TRBV7-8 to TRBJ1-1; D not resolved. The V gene lost 1 base and the J gene lost 11 bases, with 14 bases spanning the gap. The CDR3 contains 13 residues. Germline V lookup: CDR1 SGHVS, CDR2 FQNEAQ. The CDR3 coding sequence is TGTGCCAGCAGCTTAGATGGTCTGGTCTACGCTTTCTTT. Translation gives CASSLDGLVYAFF. Using reference TRBV7-8 and TRBJ1-1 for the parts outside the CDR3, the full variable domain is GAGVSQSPRYKVAKRGQDVALRCDPISGHVSLFWYQQALGQGPEFLTYFQNEAQLDKSGLPSDRFFAERPEGSVSTLKIQRTQQEDSAVYLCASSLDGLVYAFFGQGTRLTVV.

This clone showed up just once. The V gene is TRBV4-2, the J gene TRBJ2-2; D uncertain. Trimming took 0 bases from V and 0 from J, leaving 20 bases between them. Germline CDR1 is LGHNA and CDR2 is YNFKEQ. The CDR3 has 20 residues. The CDR3 DNA is TGTGCCAGCAGCCAAGAAATTTTTCCGCCGCAGCCGGCGAACACCGGGGAGCTGTTTTTT. Its protein product is CASSQEIFPPQPANTGELFF.

The chain couples TRBV25-1 to TRBJ2-3; D ambiguous. The CDR3 has 12 residues. V gave up 0 bases and J gave up 2 bases, with 0 bases separating them. The germline CDR1 and CDR2 sequences are MGHDK and SYGVNS. The CDR3 region is CASSEYTDTQYF. CDR3 coding DNA: TGTGCCAGCAGTGAATACACAGATACGCAGTATTTT.

The chain links TRBV6-5 to TRBJ2-3; weak D call: TRBD1 (6 bases). CDR3 length equals 15 residues. Germline CDR1 MNHEY, CDR2 SVGAGI. V dropped 2 bases and J dropped 3 bases, with 12 bases sitting between them. CDR3 sequence: CASSYVGAKTDTQYF. In DNA, the CDR3 is TGTGCCAGCAGTTACGTGGGGGCGAAAACAGATACGCAGTATTTT.

This clone was seen once. CDR3 protein: CASSYTPAGVADTQYF. The CDR3 region has the DNA TGTGCCAGCAGCTACACCCCAGCGGGGGTGGCAGATACGCAGTATTTT. This chain uses TRBV6-5 with TRBJ2-3, with 8 bases fitting TRBD2. Germline V gives CDR1 MNHEY, CDR2 SVGAGI. V was pared by 6 bases and J by 4 bases, with 12 bases of the junction left unmatched. CDR3 length: 16 residues.

The genes are TRBV7-2 and TRBJ2-3; no firm D call. The length of the CDR3 is 15 residues. Germline V gives CDR1 SGHTA, CDR2 FQGNSA. V lost 5 bases, J lost 5 bases, and 17 bases lay in between. The CDR3 nucleotides are TGTGCCAGCAGCCCCCCGCGAGGAGTAGAAGATACGCAGTATTTT. This encodes CASSPPRGVEDTQYF. The full variable domain, with the rest looked up from reference TRBV7-2 and TRBJ2-3, is GAGVSQSPSNKVTEKGKDVELRCDPISGHTALYWYRQSLGQGLEFLIYFQGNSAPDKSGLPSDRFSAERTGGSVSTLTIQRTQQEDSAVYLCASSPPRGVEDTQYFGPGTRLTVL.

J is TRBJ1-1 and V is TRBV4-3, with D hard to call. In germline, CDR1 is LGHNA, CDR2 YSLEER. V lost 0 bases, J lost 5 bases, and 10 bases lay in between. This CDR3 region has 14 residues. Written as DNA, the CDR3 is TGCGCCAGCAGCCAAGAGTACGTAAGAACTGAAGCTTTCTTT. It encodes CASSQEYVRTEAFF.

About this clone itself: Germline and junction disagree at one end, which may indicate a read error. This chain uses TRBV6-1 with TRBJ1-2, with 8 bases lining up with TRBD1. This CDR3 contains 15 residues. Germline V gives CDR1 MNHNS, CDR2 SASEGT. The CDR3 DNA is TGTGCCAGCACTGAAATTAACAGGGGGATCTATGGCTACACCTTC. Protein: CASTEINRGIYGYTF.